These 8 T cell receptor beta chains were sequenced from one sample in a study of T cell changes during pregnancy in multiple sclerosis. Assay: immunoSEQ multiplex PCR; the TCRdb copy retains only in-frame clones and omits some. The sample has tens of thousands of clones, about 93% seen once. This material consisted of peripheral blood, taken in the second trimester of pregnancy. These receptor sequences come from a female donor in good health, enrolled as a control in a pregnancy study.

CDR3 sequence: CASSLGLAGATDTQYF. In DNA, the CDR3 is TGTGCCAGCAGCTTGGGACTAGCGGGGGCCACAGATACGCAGTATTTT. This chain links TRBV5-6 with TRBJ2-3, with 12 nucleotides matching TRBD2. This CDR3 comprises 16 residues. The junction had 1 base not matched to a gene; V was cut back by 0 bases and J by 2 bases. From germline, CDR1 is SGHDT and CDR2 YYEEEE.

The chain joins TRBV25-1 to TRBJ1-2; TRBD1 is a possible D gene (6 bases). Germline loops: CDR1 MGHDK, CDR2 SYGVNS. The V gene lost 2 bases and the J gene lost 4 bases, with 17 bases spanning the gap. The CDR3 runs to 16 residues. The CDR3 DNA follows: TGTGCCAGCAGTGAAAGGGACACGGAGAGAGTCTATGGCTACACCTTC. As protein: CASSERDTERVYGYTF.

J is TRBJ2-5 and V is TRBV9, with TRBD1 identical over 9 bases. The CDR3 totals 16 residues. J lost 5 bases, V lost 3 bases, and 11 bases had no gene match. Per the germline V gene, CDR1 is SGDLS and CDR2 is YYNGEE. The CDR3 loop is CASSAKSQGAAETQYF. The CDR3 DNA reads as TGTGCCAGCAGCGCTAAATCACAGGGGGCAGCGGAGACCCAGTACTTC.

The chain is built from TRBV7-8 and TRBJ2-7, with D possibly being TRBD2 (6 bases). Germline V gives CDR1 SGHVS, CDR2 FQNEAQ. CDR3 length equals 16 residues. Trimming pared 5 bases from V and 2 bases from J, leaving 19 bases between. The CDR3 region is CASSLRGGPGPYEQYF. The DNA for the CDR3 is TGTGCCAGCAGCCTCCGGGGAGGACCGGGGCCCTACGAGCAGTACTTC.

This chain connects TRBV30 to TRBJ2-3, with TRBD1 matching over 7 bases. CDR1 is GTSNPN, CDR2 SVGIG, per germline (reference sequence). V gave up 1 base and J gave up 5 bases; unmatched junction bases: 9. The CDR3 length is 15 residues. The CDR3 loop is CAWSAQGYIQDTQYF. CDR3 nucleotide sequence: TGTGCCTGGAGTGCACAGGGGTACATCCAAGATACGCAGTATTTT.

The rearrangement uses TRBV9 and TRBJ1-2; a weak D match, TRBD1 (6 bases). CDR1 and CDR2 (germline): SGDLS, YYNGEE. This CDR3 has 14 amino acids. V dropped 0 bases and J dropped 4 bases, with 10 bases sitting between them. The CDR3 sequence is CASSVEGVGYGYTF. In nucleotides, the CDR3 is TGTGCCAGCAGCGTAGAGGGGGTAGGCTATGGCTACACCTTC.

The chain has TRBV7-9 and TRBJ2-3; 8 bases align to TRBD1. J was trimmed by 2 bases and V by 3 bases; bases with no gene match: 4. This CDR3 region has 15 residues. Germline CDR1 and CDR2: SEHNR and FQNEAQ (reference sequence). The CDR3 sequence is CASSFGTGPTDTQYF. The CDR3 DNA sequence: TGTGCCAGCAGCTTTGGGACAGGTCCCACAGATACGCAGTATTTT.

The CDR3 DNA reads as TGTGCCAGCAGTTACGGGACTAGCGGGGGGCGTGAGCAGTACTTC. Protein product: CASSYGTSGGREQYF. V usage is TRBV6-6 and J usage is TRBJ2-7; 15 bases match TRBD2. Per the germline V gene, CDR1 is MNHNY and CDR2 is SVGAGI (reference sequence). This CDR3 is built from 15 residues. With V trimmed by 2 bases and J by 7 bases, 3 bases remained unmatched.